These 27 T cell receptor beta chains share one sample of origin, sequenced in a study of T cell responses to AZD1222 COVID-19 vaccine. Some clones are missing from TCRdb's copy, which holds only in-frame ones; the method was immunoSEQ multiplex PCR. The profile shows roughly 62,000 clones, 76% of them singletons. The input for sequencing was peripheral blood, taken on day 0 of AZD1222 vaccination. The receptors originated from an adult in good health.

This clone is a singleton in its sample. CDR3 amino acids: CASSGGLAASSSYNEQFF. The CDR3 bases are TGTGCCAGCAGTGGGGGACTAGCGGCTTCGAGCTCCTACAATGAGCAGTTCTTC. The chain employs TRBV2 and TRBJ2-1; 11 bases are a match to TRBD2. The CDR3 extends over 18 amino acids. Per the germline V gene, CDR1 is SNHLY and CDR2 is FYNNEI. With 4 bases clipped from V and 0 bases from J, the junction kept 8 bases outside the gene matches. The full variable domain, completed using reference TRBV2 and TRBJ2-1, is EPEVTQTPSHQVTQMGQEVILRCVPISNHLYFYWYRQILGQKVEFLVSFYNNEISEKSEIFDDQFSVERPDGSNFTLKIRSTKLEDSAMYFCASSGGLAASSSYNEQFFGPGTRLTVL.

This clone rates as medium-sized. The genes are TRBV7-9 and TRBJ1-1, with unresolved D. This CDR3 has 8 amino acids. The ends were cut back, 5 bases at V and 14 bases at J, with 6 bases in the middle. CDR1 and CDR2 (germline): SEHNR, FQNEAQ (reference sequence). The CDR3 spells CASSVSFF. In DNA form, the CDR3 reads TGTGCCAGCAGCGTCTCCTTCTTT.

This clone occurred once. V gene TRBV27 combines with J gene TRBJ1-2; perhaps TRBD1 as D (5 bases). Germline lookup yields CDR1 MNHEY and CDR2 SMNVEV (reference sequence). The CDR3 has 15 residues. The V end was cut by 5 bases, the J end by 3 bases, with 16 bases between. DNA of the CDR3: TGTGCCAGCAGTATAAAAGGGCAGGGCTACTATGGCTACACCTTC. Its protein product is CASSIKGQGYYGYTF.

V is TRBV5-6 and J is TRBJ1-4, with D unclear. V lost 1 base, J lost 5 bases, and 9 bases lay in between. The CDR3 is made up of 14 amino acids. Germline CDR1 is SGHDT and CDR2 is YYEEEE. In DNA form, the CDR3 reads TGTGCCAGCAGCTTGAAAACGGTGAATGAAAAACTGTTTTTT. As protein: CASSLKTVNEKLFF.

This chain uses TRBV20-1 with TRBJ2-3; 7 bases map to TRBD1. Germline V lookup: CDR1 DFQATT, CDR2 SNEGSKA (reference sequence). Germline trimming cut 3 bases from V and 1 base from J; bases unmatched to any gene: 7. This CDR3 contains 15 residues. The CDR3 bases are TGCAGTGCTAGTTTAACAGGGGTGCGCACAGATACGCAGTATTTT. This translates into CSASLTGVRTDTQYF.

The CDR3 is CASSPGRQWPQHF. Here the CDR3 DNA reads TGTGCCAGCTCACCGGGGAGGCAATGGCCCCAGCATTTT. The gene calls are TRBV18 and TRBJ1-5; D call uncertain. The length of the CDR3 is 13 residues. Germline V gives CDR1 KGHSH, CDR2 LQKENI. The germline V and J ends were trimmed by 3 bases and 9 bases, with 12 bases remaining between them. Full variable domain (outside the CDR3, taken from reference TRBV18 and TRBJ1-5): NAGVMQNPRHLVRRRGQEARLRCSPMKGHSHVYWYRQLPEEGLKFMVYLQKENIIDESGMPKERFSAEFPKEGPSILRIQQVVRGDSAAYFCASSPGRQWPQHFGDGTRLSIL.

The CDR3 spells CASRRTGGPEAFF. The CDR3 DNA reads as TGTGCCAGCAGGAGGACAGGGGGCCCTGAAGCTTTCTTT. The rearrangement links TRBV6-5 to TRBJ1-1; the match to TRBD1 covers 11 bases. The CDR3 length is 13 residues. The germline V gene has CDR1 MNHEY and CDR2 SVGAGI. Trimming removed 6 bases from V and 6 bases from J; junction bases left unmatched: 3.

The rearrangement uses TRBV7-9 and TRBJ2-1; 10 bases are a match to TRBD2. CDR1 and CDR2 from the germline V gene are SEHNR and FQNEAQ (reference sequence). This CDR3 is 15 amino acids long. J was trimmed by 3 bases and V by 3 bases; bases with no gene match: 2. The CDR3 spells CASSFRTSGYNEQFF. The CDR3 DNA reads as TGTGCCAGCAGCTTCCGGACTAGCGGCTACAATGAGCAGTTCTTC. The variable domain in full, with the rest retrieved from reference TRBV7-9 and TRBJ2-1, is DTGVSQNPRHKITKRGQNVTFRCDPISEHNRLYWYRQTLGQGPEFLTYFQNEAQLEKSRLLSDRFSAERPKGSFSTLEIQRTEQGDSAMYLCASSFRTSGYNEQFFGPGTRLTVL.

This clone was seen a handful of times. This chain links TRBV5-4 with TRBJ1-2; 7 nucleotides match TRBD1. Germline CDR1 reads SGHNT; CDR2 reads YYREEE (reference sequence). Trimming at V came to 1 base and at J to 8 bases, leaving 8 bases not matched to a gene. The CDR3 length is 14 residues. The CDR3 region has the DNA TGTGCCAGCAGCTTGAAGGGGGGACAGTCGGGCTACACCTTC. As protein: CASSLKGGQSGYTF.

V and J are TRBV19 and TRBJ2-3; D may be TRBD1 (6 bases). Germline-derived CDR1 and CDR2 are LNHDA and SQIVND (reference sequence). Trimming pared 5 bases from V and 3 bases from J, leaving 12 bases between. The CDR3 has 14 amino acids. The CDR3 here is CASSSPRGTDTQYF. In DNA form, the CDR3 reads TGTGCCAGTAGTTCCCCTAGGGGGACAGATACGCAGTATTTT.

The rearrangement links TRBV28 to TRBJ1-4; TRBD1 agrees at 11 bases. Germline V gene lookup returns CDR1 MDHEN and CDR2 SYDVKM. The length of the CDR3 is 17 residues. V shed 8 bases and J 1 base; nucleotides not matched to a gene: 9. The CDR3 region has the DNA TGTGCCAGCTGCCGGGACAGGGGGACGGGAACTAATGAAAAACTGTTTTTT. Translating gives CASCRDRGTGTNEKLFF.

The chain carries TRBV5-1 and TRBJ1-2; 7 positions agree with TRBD1. This CDR3 region has 14 residues. The V segment lost 1 base and the J segment 8 bases; nucleotides outside the gene matches: 8. Germline CDR1 reads SGHRS; CDR2 reads YFSETQ. The DNA of the CDR3 is TGCGCCAGCAGCTTGCGCGGACAGGCGGGGGGCTACACCTTC. Translating it yields CASSLRGQAGGYTF.

This sequence joins TRBV6-1 and TRBJ2-6; D remains unclear. The V gene's germline CDR1 is MNHNS and CDR2 SASEGT. V dropped 2 bases and J dropped 1 base, with 3 bases sitting between them. This CDR3 is 14 amino acids long. Here the CDR3 reads CASSELSGANVLTF. CDR3 sequence (DNA): TGTGCCAGCAGTGAATTGTCTGGGGCCAACGTCCTGACTTTC.

This rearrangement joins TRBV11-2 to TRBJ1-2, with D unclear. This CDR3 is built from 12 residues. Germline CDR1 is SGHAT and CDR2 is FQNNGV. The ends were cut back, 5 bases at V and 4 bases at J, with 8 bases in the middle. CDR3 protein: CASSSESYGYTF. In DNA form, the CDR3 reads TGTGCCAGCAGCAGTGAGAGCTATGGCTACACCTTC.

This rearrangement joins TRBV27 to TRBJ2-7; D is perhaps TRBD1 (5 bases). The germline V and J ends were trimmed by 10 bases and 4 bases, with 11 bases remaining between them. The germline V gene encodes CDR1 MNHEY and CDR2 SMNVEV (reference sequence). The CDR3 is 11 residues long. CDR3 coding DNA: TGTGCCACCTCAGGGAATTACGAGCAGTACTTC. Translated, it gives CATSGNYEQYF.

The CDR3, as DNA: TGCGCCAGCAGCTTGGAAGCGGGGAGCTCCTACAATGAGCAGTTCTTC. Protein product: CASSLEAGSSYNEQFF. The rearrangement links TRBV5-1 to TRBJ2-1, with 7 bases fitting TRBD2. Germline CDR1 reads SGHRS; CDR2 reads YFSETQ. The CDR3 is 16 residues long. The J segment lost 0 bases and the V segment lost 0 bases, leaving 3 bases of the junction unmatched.

Only a few counts were recorded for this clone. This chain's CDR3 is CASSEAGTGGEKLFF. The DNA for the CDR3 is TGTGCCAGCAGCGAAGCCGGGACAGGTGGCGAAAAACTGTTTTTT. V usage is TRBV7-2 and J usage is TRBJ1-4, with 8 bases matching TRBD1. Germline lookup yields CDR1 SGHTA and CDR2 FQGNSA. J was trimmed by 8 bases and V by 5 bases; bases with no gene match: 10. The CDR3 is 15 residues long.

The table lists this clone with a few counts. The V gene is TRBV27, the J gene TRBJ2-7; possibly TRBD1 for D (6 bases). Trimming shortened V by 4 bases and J by 3 bases, and 10 bases separated the two germline ends. The CDR3 extends over 13 amino acids. Germline lookup yields CDR1 MNHEY and CDR2 SMNVEV (reference sequence). CDR3 loop: CASSSDRDYEQYF. The CDR3 DNA follows: TGTGCCAGCAGTTCGGACAGAGACTACGAGCAGTACTTC.

The J gene is TRBJ2-1, the V gene TRBV4-3, with 12 bases aligning to TRBD2. The CDR3 consists of 15 residues. The germline V gene encodes CDR1 LGHNA and CDR2 YSLEER. The trim removed 3 bases at V and 10 bases at J, leaving 7 bases unmatched. For the CDR3, the DNA is TGCGCCAGCAGCCAGGCTAGCGGGGGGGCCTACGAGCAGTTCTTC. Translation gives CASSQASGGAYEQFF.

The gene calls are TRBV18 and TRBJ2-7; perhaps D is TRBD1 or TRBD2 (6 bases each). Germline lookup yields CDR1 KGHSH and CDR2 LQKENI. Deletions cut 1 base from V and 6 bases from J, with 13 bases between. This CDR3 spans 14 amino acids. The CDR3 spells CASSPRGAGSEQYF. The CDR3 region has the DNA TGTGCCAGCTCACCACGGGGGGCAGGGTCCGAGCAGTACTTC.

This chain joins TRBV27 and TRBJ1-5; D uncertain. The CDR3 covers 12 residues. Per germline, CDR1 MNHEY and CDR2 SMNVEV (reference sequence). V lost 5 bases, J lost 3 bases, and 5 bases lay in between. CDR3: CASSNHNQPQHF. The CDR3 DNA is TGTGCCAGCAGTAACCACAATCAGCCCCAGCATTTT.

The chain is built from TRBV9 and TRBJ2-3, with D perhaps TRBD2 (5 bases). The CDR3 totals 16 residues. The V gene's germline CDR1 is SGDLS and CDR2 YYNGEE. V was pared by 2 bases and J by 3 bases, with 16 bases between. The CDR3 is CASSVNGKTLTDTQYF. The CDR3 nucleotides read TGTGCCAGCAGCGTTAACGGGAAGACCCTTACAGATACGCAGTATTTT.

The table lists this clone with a count of one. V and J are TRBV18 and TRBJ1-5; D not certain. Trimming cost V 2 bases and J 0 bases, with 5 bases left between them. The germline V gene encodes CDR1 KGHSH and CDR2 LQKENI. The CDR3 has 14 amino acids. CDR3 loop: CASSPGLSNQPQHF. The CDR3 DNA reads as TGTGCCAGCTCACCAGGGCTTAGCAATCAGCCCCAGCATTTT.

This chain joins TRBV5-6 and TRBJ1-1; unclear D gene. Germline CDR1 reads SGHDT; CDR2 reads YYEEEE. CDR3 length: 12 amino acids. V was shortened by 2 bases and J by 6 bases, with 8 bases between the two germline ends. DNA for the CDR3: TGTGCCAGCAGCTTAGGTTTCGCTGAAGCTTTCTTT. It encodes CASSLGFAEAFF. Looking up the rest from reference TRBV5-6 and TRBJ1-1 gives the full variable domain: DAGVTQSPTHLIKTRGQQVTLRCSPKSGHDTVSWYQQALGQGPQFIFQYYEEEERQRGNFPDRFSGHQFPNYSSELNVNALLLGDSALYLCASSLGFAEAFFGQGTRLTVV.

The genes are TRBV16 and TRBJ2-6; D remains ambiguous. CDR3 length equals 17 residues. With 4 bases removed from V and 0 bases from J, the gap between germline ends came to 13 bases. Per the germline V gene, CDR1 is KGHSY and CDR2 is FQNENV. The CDR3 reads CASSPSLISSGANVLTF. The CDR3 nucleotides are TGTGCCAGCAGCCCAAGTCTCATAAGCTCTGGGGCCAACGTCCTGACTTTC.

V is TRBV6-5 and J is TRBJ2-1; TRBD2 agrees at 11 bases. V lost 6 bases and J lost 8; bases outside the gene matches: 3. Germline values: CDR1 MNHEY, CDR2 SVGAGI. The CDR3 has 13 amino acids. The CDR3 region is CASRGTSGYEQFF. The CDR3 region has the DNA TGTGCCAGCAGGGGGACTAGCGGTTATGAGCAGTTCTTC.

This clone was recorded only once. The chain is built from TRBV10-1 and TRBJ2-2; tentatively, D is TRBD1 or TRBD2 (5 bases each). The V end was cut by 0 bases, the J end by 6 bases, with 11 bases between. Per germline, CDR1 WNHNN and CDR2 SYGVQD (reference sequence). The CDR3 consists of 15 residues. CDR3 coding DNA: TGCGCCAGCAGTGAGTCTGGGGGTCTCTCCGGGGAGCTGTTTTTT. It yields the protein CASSESGGLSGELFF.